A selection of T cell receptor beta chains follows, all from one sample in a study of blood T cell repertoires in COVID-19. The repertoire was sequenced with immunoSEQ multiplex PCR; TCRdb's copy has only in-frame clones and lacks some. The sample contains roughly 92,000 clones, less than 95% of which appear only once. Sequenced material: peripheral blood. The receptors derive from a man in his fifties or sixties with acute or convalescent COVID-19. Both conserved end residues are part of each CDR3. The order of the fields is clone size, V gene, D gene, J gene, CDR3 DNA, CDR3 protein. The D gene is left open where the match is weak. Only some rows state a clone size, as once, few, many or a class for expanded clones.

-,TRBV6-4,-,TRBJ2-3,TGTGCCAGCAGTGTCCTTAGCGGAGCCCCCGCAGATACGCAGTATTTT,CASSVLSGAPADTQYF
-,TRBV28,-,TRBJ2-7,TGTGCCAGCAGTTTTCTCGCAGGGCCCTCCTACGAGCAGTACTTC,CASSFLAGPSYEQYF
-,TRBV6-5,-,TRBJ1-5,TGTGCCAGCAGTTACAATAGGGAGGGTTCAAGGCCCCAGCATTTT,CASSYNREGSRPQHF
-,TRBV21-1,-,TRBJ2-1,TGTGCCAGCAGCCCCCGGACTAGCCGTGGGGAGCAGTTCTTC,CASSPRTSRGEQFF
-,TRBV10-3,-,TRBJ1-2,TGTGCCATCACCGCAGGGAACTATGGCTACACCTTC,CAITAGNYGYTF
once,TRBV9,TRBD1,TRBJ1-5,TGTGCCAGCAGCGCCCAGGGGGGATTACAGCCCCAGCATTTT,CASSAQGGLQPQHF
-,TRBV5-1,TRBD1,TRBJ2-2,TGCGCCAGCAGCTCGACAGGGTTAGCCGGGGAGCTGTTTTTT,CASSSTGLAGELFF
-,TRBV6-2/TRBV6-3,-,TRBJ2-1,TGTGCCAGCAGTTACTGGGAGGAACGGTTCTTC,CASSYWEERFF
once,TRBV5-1,TRBD2,TRBJ2-3,TGCGCCAGCAGCTTTACTAGCGTCCCTAGCACAGATACGCAGTATTTT,CASSFTSVPSTDTQYF
-,TRBV4-1,TRBD2,TRBJ2-1,TGCGCCAGCAGCCACGCCGGGACTAGCGGGAGTGGATCCTACAATGAGCAGTTCTTC,CASSHAGTSGSGSYNEQFF
-,TRBV5-1,TRBD1,TRBJ2-1,TGCGCCAGCAGCTTGCGGGGGACAGGGACCAATGAGCAGTTCTTC,CASSLRGTGTNEQFF
-,TRBV7-2,-,TRBJ2-1,TGTGCCAGCAGCTTAGACAGTTACAATGAGCAGTTCTTC,CASSLDSYNEQFF
-,TRBV4-2,TRBD1,TRBJ2-4,TGTGCCAGCAGCCAGCCCGGGACAGGGGAAAACATTCAGTACTTC,CASSQPGTGENIQYF
-,TRBV29-1,TRBD1,TRBJ2-2,TGCAGCGTTTTCTTGGGACAGGGGTACACCGGGGAGCTGTTTTTT,CSVFLGQGYTGELFF
-,TRBV24-1,TRBD1,TRBJ1-2,TGTGCCACCAGTGCCCAGACAGGGGGGGGAGGCTATGGCTACACCTTC,CATSAQTGGGGYGYTF
-,TRBV11-3,-,TRBJ2-7,TGTGCCAGCAGCTCGGCAGGGGTAACCTACGAGCAGTACTTC,CASSSAGVTYEQYF
-,TRBV4-3,-,TRBJ1-3,TGCGCCAGCAGCCAAGCACTGGGGAGCTCTGGAAACACCATATATTTT,CASSQALGSSGNTIYF
-,TRBV19,-,TRBJ1-4,TGTGCCAGTAGTATACGTCACGGCTACGGGGGTGAAAAACTGTTTTTT,CASSIRHGYGGEKLFF
-,TRBV6-6,-,TRBJ1-6,TGTGCCAGCAGTTCCCTAGACAGCTCCTATAATTCACCCCTCCACTTT,CASSSLDSSYNSPLHF
-,TRBV29-1,-,TRBJ2-1,TGCAGCGTTGCGGGATACAATGAGCAGTTCTTC,CSVAGYNEQFF
-,TRBV28,-,TRBJ1-6,TGTGCCAGCAGTTGGGGGCAGGATAATTCACCCCTCCACTTT,CASSWGQDNSPLHF
-,TRBV21-1,-,TRBJ2-7,TGTGCCAGCAGCAAAGTTGGCAGGACCTACGAGCAGTACTTC,CASSKVGRTYEQYF
many,TRBV4-2,TRBD2,TRBJ2-2,TGTGCCAGCAGCCAAGCTTTACTAGCGGCGAACACCGGGGAGCTGTTTTTT,CASSQALLAANTGELFF
-,TRBV18,-,TRBJ1-5,TGTGCCAGCTCACCACGGCACCTCCCGGGTCAGCCCCAGCATTTT,CASSPRHLPGQPQHF
-,TRBV7-8,-,TRBJ2-1,TGTGCCAGCAGCTTACGAGAGATTGAGCAGTTCTTC,CASSLREIEQFF
-,TRBV5-4,-,TRBJ2-5,TGTGCCAGCAGCTCCCTCCGGGACACCCTCGGGACCCAGTACTTC,CASSSLRDTLGTQYF
-,TRBV5-1,TRBD2,TRBJ2-1,TGCGCCAGCAGCAGTGAACGGGGACTAGCGGTCGTCGATGAGCAGTTCTTC,CASSSERGLAVVDEQFF
-,TRBV11-3,-,TRBJ2-3,TGTGCCAGCAGCCTAGCCAGGTGGGCCACAGATACGCAGTATTTT,CASSLARWATDTQYF
-,TRBV27,TRBD2,TRBJ2-2,TGTGCCAGCAGTTTAGAAGGGGCGGGAGGGCCCACCGGGGAGCTGTTTTTT,CASSLEGAGGPTGELFF
-,TRBV7-9,-,TRBJ2-1,TGTGCCAGCAGCCGGGACTTCAGCTACAATGAGCAGTTCTTC,CASSRDFSYNEQFF
-,TRBV12-3/TRBV12-4,-,TRBJ1-2,TGTGCCAGCAGTTTAGACAGGGTTTATGGCTACACCTTC,CASSLDRVYGYTF
-,TRBV10-3,TRBD2,TRBJ2-7,TGTGCCATCAGCCCTAACCTAGCGGGCGTTACCTACGAGCAGTACTTC,CAISPNLAGVTYEQYF
few,TRBV28,TRBD1,TRBJ1-5,TGTGCCAGCAGCCCCGGGACAGACAATCAGCCCCAGCATTTT,CASSPGTDNQPQHF
once,TRBV3-1/TRBV3-2,TRBD2,TRBJ2-5,TGTGCCAGCAGGAGTGCGGGGGGTGCCATCGGGGAGACCCAGTACTTC,CASRSAGGAIGETQYF
once,TRBV24-1,TRBD2,TRBJ2-3,TGTGCCACCAGTGATTTGAGCGGGGGCACAGATACGCAGTATTTT,CATSDLSGGTDTQYF
-,TRBV10-3,TRBD2,TRBJ2-1,TGTGCCACCGCGGGAGAAAGACTAGCGGGACCCTACAATGAGCAGTTCTTC,CATAGERLAGPYNEQFF
-,TRBV7-9,TRBD1,TRBJ2-1,TGTGCCAGCAGCATGGGACAGGGGGCTCTCCATGAGCAGTTCTTC,CASSMGQGALHEQFF
few,TRBV7-9,TRBD2,TRBJ2-7,TGTGCCAGCAGCCTATTCCCGGGGGGGGACGAGCAGTACTTC,CASSLFPGGDEQYF
-,TRBV9,-,TRBJ1-1,TGTGCCAGCAGCGCCTCCGGGACAATGAACACTGAAGCTTTCTTT,CASSASGTMNTEAFF
-,TRBV7-8,TRBD1,TRBJ1-4,TGTGCCAGCAGCTTTGACAGGGGGCGGGGTCGAACTAATGAAAAACTGTTTTTT,CASSFDRGRGRTNEKLFF
-,TRBV2,-,TRBJ2-3,TGTGCCAGCATGGAGGCCCGTGTCACTGATACGCAGTATTTT,CASMEARVTDTQYF
-,TRBV6-2/TRBV6-3,TRBD2,TRBJ2-7,TGTGCCAGCAGTTACGTGCTAGGCGGACTAGCGGGAGCTCTAGGCGAGCAGTACTTC,CASSYVLGGLAGALGEQYF
-,TRBV29-1,-,TRBJ1-1,TGCAGCGTAGCAAAAGGACGGGGGGGGACTGAAGCTTTCTTT,CSVAKGRGGTEAFF
-,TRBV30,TRBD1,TRBJ1-6,TGTGCCTGGAGCCCTGGACAGGGGTTGGTTTCACCCCTCCACTTT,CAWSPGQGLVSPLHF
-,TRBV20-1,TRBD1,TRBJ2-7,TGCAGTGCGGACAGGGCCTACGAGCAGTACTTC,CSADRAYEQYF
-,TRBV5-5,TRBD1,TRBJ2-1,TGTGCCAGCAGCTTGGACAGGGGATCCTACAATGAGCAGTTCTTC,CASSLDRGSYNEQFF
-,TRBV18,TRBD1,TRBJ1-2,TGTGCCAGCTCAACCGGGACAGGGGATGATGGCTACACCTTC,CASSTGTGDDGYTF
-,TRBV19,TRBD1,TRBJ2-7,TGTGCCAGTAGTATTCCGGGACAGGGGGCTTACGAGCAGTACTTC,CASSIPGQGAYEQYF
few,TRBV5-6,TRBD1,TRBJ2-2,TGTGCCAGCAGCGCTCCACTGGACAGGGGGCGGAACGGGGAGCTGTTTTTT,CASSAPLDRGRNGELFF
-,TRBV18,-,TRBJ1-4,TGTGCCAGCTCACCCTACAGGATAGGAACTAATGAAAAACTGTTTTTT,CASSPYRIGTNEKLFF
-,TRBV5-4,TRBD1,TRBJ1-2,TGTGCCAGCAGTCCCGGACAGGATGTCTTCTATGGCTACACCTTC,CASSPGQDVFYGYTF
-,TRBV19,-,TRBJ2-2,TGTGCCAGCCACCGAGGGCCCCGCGGGGTGGGAACCGGGGAGCTGTTTTTT,CASHRGPRGVGTGELFF
once,TRBV5-1,-,TRBJ2-7,TGCGCCAGCAGCTTGGTCGGTAGCGCGGGTTCCTACGAGCAGTACTTC,CASSLVGSAGSYEQYF
few,TRBV7-2,-,TRBJ1-4,TGTGCCAGCAGCCTGGGGCGCGGTAATGAAAAACTGTTTTTT,CASSLGRGNEKLFF
-,TRBV5-6,TRBD2,TRBJ2-1,TGTGCCAGCAGCTCAGCAACTAGCGGGCCCACCAATGAGCAGTTCTTC,CASSSATSGPTNEQFF
-,TRBV30,TRBD1,TRBJ1-6,TGTGCCTGGAGTGACCAGGGACAGGGGGGATCACCCCTCCACTTT,CAWSDQGQGGSPLHF
-,TRBV6-2/TRBV6-3,-,TRBJ2-7,TGTGCCAGCAGTTACACTAGCTACGAGCAGTACTTC,CASSYTSYEQYF